A selection of T cell receptor beta chains follows, all from one sample in a study of cytomegalovirus exposure and HLA in healthy donors. The table came from immunoSEQ multiplex PCR; TCRdb's copy has only in-frame clones and leaves some out. The table lists around 140,000 clones. Material for sequencing was PBMCs. These receptors all stem from a woman between 35 and 50 years old in good health and CMV-seronegative. The CDR3 runs from the conserved cysteine through the conserved F or W. The D gene is left open where the match is weak.

TRBV6-5	TRBJ1-2	-	CASSYSTGPYGYTF	TGTGCCAGCAGTTACTCGACGGGTCCCTATGGCTACACCTTC
TRBV14	TRBJ1-1	-	CASSPGMNTEAFF	TGTGCCAGCAGCCCCGGTATGAACACTGAAGCTTTCTTT
TRBV18	TRBJ2-2	-	CASSPRTLDTGELFF	TGTGCCAGCTCACCACGCACTCTTGACACCGGGGAGCTGTTTTTT
TRBV20-1	TRBJ1-6	TRBD1	CSLYGTVLHF	TGCAGTCTTTACGGGACAGTCCTCCACTTT
TRBV7-3	TRBJ1-1	TRBD1	CASSLTGTGVVTPEAFF	TGTGCCAGCAGCTTAACTGGGACAGGGGTCGTTACCCCTGAAGCTTTCTTT
TRBV7-9	TRBJ1-1	TRBD1	CASSLAFSGGEAFF	TGTGCCAGCAGCTTAGCGTTCTCAGGGGGTGAAGCTTTCTTT
TRBV4-3	TRBJ1-3	-	CASSPQLVGQLSGNTIYF	TGCGCCAGCAGCCCCCAACTTGTTGGACAACTCTCTGGAAACACCATATATTTT
TRBV7-2	TRBJ2-1	-	CASSLHAASGYNEQFF	TGTGCCAGCAGCTTACACGCTGCTTCGGGATACAATGAGCAGTTCTTC
TRBV2	TRBJ2-3	TRBD2	CASSAGGGAEDTQYF	TGTGCCAGCAGTGCCGGCGGGGGGGCGGAAGATACGCAGTATTTT
TRBV7-8	TRBJ2-2	TRBD1	CASSQRRTGGFTGELFF	TGTGCCAGCAGCCAGCGTCGGACAGGGGGCTTCACCGGGGAGCTGTTTTTT
TRBV5-8	TRBJ1-1	TRBD1	CASSGYRGRNTEAFF	TGTGCCAGCAGCGGATACAGGGGGCGGAACACTGAAGCTTTCTTT
TRBV19	TRBJ1-6	-	CASSSRQAISPLHF	TGTGCCAGTAGTTCCAGACAGGCTATTTCACCCCTCCACTTT
TRBV19	TRBJ2-1	-	CASSIPLGGGQFF	TGTGCCAGTAGTATCCCTCTAGGGGGGGGGCAGTTCTTC
TRBV12-5	TRBJ1-2	-	CASGPSYEGYTF	TGTGCTAGTGGTCCCTCTTACGAGGGCTACACCTTC
TRBV4-3	TRBJ2-3	-	CASSSTPTDTQYF	TGCGCCAGCAGCAGCACTCCCACAGATACGCAGTATTTT
TRBV10-3	TRBJ1-1	TRBD1	CAITGQRNTEAFF	TGTGCCATCACGGGACAGAGGAACACTGAAGCTTTCTTT
TRBV4-3	TRBJ1-1	-	CASSPGGAGDTEAFF	TGCGCCAGCAGCCCGGGGGGTGCGGGGGACACTGAAGCTTTCTTT
TRBV19	TRBJ2-1	TRBD2	CASYSGTRGANEQFF	TGTGCCAGCTACTCCGGGACTAGGGGAGCCAATGAGCAGTTCTTC
TRBV19	TRBJ2-3	TRBD2	CASSGGLAGTPSTDTQYF	TGTGCCAGTAGTGGGGGACTAGCGGGGACTCCTAGCACAGATACGCAGTATTTT
TRBV7-7	TRBJ2-2	TRBD1	CASSAQAGGFGELFF	TGTGCTAGCAGCGCCCAGGCAGGGGGCTTCGGGGAGCTGTTTTTT
TRBV28	TRBJ2-1	-	CASTAGQSSYNEQFF	TGTGCCAGCACTGCGGGACAGAGCTCCTACAATGAGCAGTTCTTC
TRBV28	TRBJ2-6	TRBD1	CASRGQGSGANVLTF	TGTGCCAGCAGGGGACAGGGCTCTGGGGCCAACGTCCTGACTTTC
TRBV6-5	TRBJ2-2	-	CASSNHGELFF	TGTGCCAGCAGCAATCACGGGGAGCTGTTTTTT
TRBV5-1	TRBJ1-2	TRBD1	CASSSEGQGAKGYTF	TGCGCCAGCAGCTCAGAAGGACAGGGGGCAAAAGGCTACACCTTC
TRBV2	TRBJ2-5	-	CASNPDVRETQYF	TGTGCCAGCAATCCCGATGTGAGGGAGACCCAGTACTTC
TRBV5-1	TRBJ2-5	TRBD2	CASSLAGSLAGGRETQYF	TGCGCCAGCAGCTTGGCCGGAAGTCTAGCGGGGGGGCGCGAGACCCAGTACTTC
TRBV7-3	TRBJ1-2	-	CASSSATGYGYTF	TGTGCCAGCAGCTCCGCGACAGGTTATGGCTACACCTTC
TRBV28	TRBJ1-6	TRBD1	CASSRTGGDSPLHF	TGTGCCAGCAGCCGTACAGGGGGTGACTCACCCCTCCACTTT
TRBV18	TRBJ2-5	TRBD1	CASSPGTGGRETQYF	TGTGCCAGCTCACCAGGGACAGGGGGCAGGGAGACCCAGTACTTC
TRBV4-3	TRBJ1-1	-	CASSPTPLTEAFF	TGCGCCAGCAGCCCTACGCCGCTGACTGAAGCTTTCTTT
TRBV5-4	TRBJ1-2	-	CASSPSGGNYGYTF	TGTGCCAGCAGCCCCTCCGGAGGGAACTATGGCTACACCTTC
TRBV5-1	TRBJ2-3	-	CASSFGQGWADTQYF	TGCGCCAGCAGCTTCGGGCAGGGATGGGCAGATACGCAGTATTTT
TRBV9	TRBJ1-1	TRBD1	CASSVAGQGGTEAFF	TGTGCCAGCAGCGTAGCTGGGCAGGGGGGCACTGAAGCTTTCTTT
TRBV7-6	TRBJ2-1	-	CASSPSRSYNEQFF	TGTGCCAGCAGCCCATCCAGATCCTACAATGAGCAGTTCTTC
TRBV4-3	TRBJ2-2	-	CASSQVAGQGPSDTGELFF	TGCGCCAGCAGCCAAGTAGCGGGACAGGGCCCTTCGGACACCGGGGAGCTGTTTTTT
TRBV7-6	TRBJ1-1	-	CASSPQTHRNTEAFF	TGTGCCAGCAGCCCTCAAACGCACAGGAACACTGAAGCTTTCTTT
TRBV28	TRBJ2-2	-	CASHKERRTGELFF	TGTGCCAGCCATAAAGAGCGGAGAACCGGGGAGCTGTTTTTT
TRBV27	TRBJ2-5	-	CAALSISSQETQYF	TGTGCCGCCCTTTCGATAAGTAGCCAAGAGACCCAGTACTTC
TRBV19	TRBJ1-1	-	CASSIGFDRNTEAFF	TGTGCCAGTAGTATTGGGTTCGACAGAAACACTGAAGCTTTCTTT
TRBV5-1	TRBJ2-1	-	CASSLAGFNEQFF	TGCGCCAGCAGCTTGGCGGGGTTTAATGAGCAGTTCTTC
TRBV13	TRBJ1-4	TRBD1	CASSPSRTGATNEKLFF	TGTGCCAGCAGCCCTTCCAGGACAGGTGCAACTAATGAAAAACTGTTTTTT
TRBV28	TRBJ1-3	-	CASWTQGTGNTIYF	TGTGCCAGCTGGACGCAGGGTACCGGAAACACCATATATTTT
TRBV6-5	TRBJ1-5	TRBD1	CASSSTGGNQPQHF	TGTGCCAGCAGCTCGACAGGGGGCAATCAGCCCCAGCATTTT
TRBV6-5	TRBJ2-1	TRBD1	CASRPRDRVWGEQFF	TGTGCCAGCAGACCCCGGGACAGGGTATGGGGTGAGCAGTTCTTC
TRBV7-8	TRBJ1-3	-	CASPQVRPRGGNSGNTIYF	TGTGCCAGCCCCCAGGTTCGTCCGCGGGGGGGCAACTCTGGAAACACCATATATTTT
TRBV6-5	TRBJ1-2	TRBD1	CASLPGGNYGYTF	TGTGCCAGCCTCCCAGGGGGTAACTATGGCTACACCTTC
TRBV9	TRBJ2-5	TRBD2	CASSVLAGGLETQYF	TGTGCCAGCAGCGTATTAGCGGGGGGTCTGGAGACCCAGTACTTC
TRBV2	TRBJ1-4	TRBD1	CASAGQYNEKLFF	TGTGCCAGCGCGGGACAGTATAATGAAAAACTGTTTTTT
TRBV11-1	TRBJ2-5	-	CASSPRDTARETQYF	TGTGCCAGCAGCCCCCGGGACACGGCCCGAGAGACCCAGTACTTC
TRBV7-6	TRBJ2-5	-	CASSPTARPQETQYF	TGTGCCAGCAGCCCGACCGCCAGGCCTCAAGAGACCCAGTACTTC